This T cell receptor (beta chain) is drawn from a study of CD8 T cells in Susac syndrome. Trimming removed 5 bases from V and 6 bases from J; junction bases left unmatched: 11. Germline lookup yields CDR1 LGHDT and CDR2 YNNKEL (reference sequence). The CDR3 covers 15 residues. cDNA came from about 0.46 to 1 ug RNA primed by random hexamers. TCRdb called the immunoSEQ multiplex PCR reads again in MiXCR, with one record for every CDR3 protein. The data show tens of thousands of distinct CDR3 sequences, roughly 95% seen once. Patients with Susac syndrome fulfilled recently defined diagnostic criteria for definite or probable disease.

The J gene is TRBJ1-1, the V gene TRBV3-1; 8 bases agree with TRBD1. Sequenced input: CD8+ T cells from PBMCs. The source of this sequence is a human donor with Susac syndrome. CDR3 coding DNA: TGTGCCAGCAGCTCCCGACAGGGGCGAAGGGCTGAAGCTTTCTTT. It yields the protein CASSSRQGRRAEAFF.